This TCR beta chain was captured by sequencing in a study of control samples from healthy donors and cancer patients. Sequencing was performed with immunoSEQ multiplex PCR; in TCRdb, only in-frame clones are kept and a portion is missing. The data show about 120,000 clones, with about 90% seen just once and roughly 2.1% held by the top ten. Per the germline V gene, CDR1 is SGHRS and CDR2 is YFSETQ. V was cut by 0 bases and J by 7 bases, with 22 bases left in between. The CDR3 is 17 residues long. This TCR was sampled from a woman in her fifties or sixties in good health. V and J are TRBV5-1 and TRBJ1-2, with D uncertain. Sequenced input: blood. The CDR3 here is CASSLGIPLFMAGGYTF. CDR3 nucleotides: TGCGCCAGCAGCTTGGGCATTCCTCTATTTATGGCTGGTGGCTACACCTTC.